This T cell receptor beta chain was captured in a study of beta chain features in type 1 diabetes. About the study: Cell yields, gender and age were similar in healthy donors and patients. General study results and limits: Compared to healthy donors, patients appeared to have naive, central memory and Treg TCRB repertoires that were more alike. Across all four CD4+ subsets, people with type 1 diabetes showed modestly shorter TCRB CDR3s. For type 1 diabetes patients, VDJ junctions showed fewer insertions and more deletions.

Every isolated RNA sample was fully reverse transcribed, so sequencing captured expressed TCRB transcripts. Generated by immunoSEQ multiplex PCR, the TCRdb table keeps only in-frame clones and is missing some. The sample includes about 40,000 clones, approximately 48% seen only once; the top ten take 0.2% to 0.3%. The junction had 5 bases not matched to a gene; V was cut back by 4 bases and J by 4 bases. Germline assignment: CDR1 SGHTA and CDR2 FQGNSA. The length of the CDR3 is 14 residues. Remarks on this clone: Its specificity is unknown.

The chain uses TRBV7-2 and TRBJ1-1; 8 nucleotides align to TRBD1. The sequence was collected from a woman in her 30s in good health. The sample comprised stem cell memory CD4+ T cells from blood. CDR3: CASSSRTGTTEAFF. CDR3 DNA: TGTGCCAGCAGCTCACGGACAGGGACCACTGAAGCTTTCTTT.